Below are 21 T cell receptor beta chains sequenced from a single sample in a study of regulatory T cells in long-lasting Graves disease. Investigators prepared the TCR beta libraries by applying iRepertoire HTBI primers and Arm-PCR of CDR3 regions. TCRdb passed the multiplex PCR reads through MiXCR, listing each CDR3 protein once. The sample lists a few hundred thousand distinct CDR3 sequences, less than 25% occurring once. Time point of the sample: persistent/refractory GD, antithyroid drugs over 5 years with positive TRAb. The TCR library used RNA extracted from PBMCs. Sequencing used peripheral blood mononuclear cells (PBMCs), obtained when the disease was refractory, from a patient treated with antithyroid drugs. The origin of the receptors is a female donor with Graves disease.

This clonotype was picked up a small number of times. The V gene is TRBV7-2, the J gene TRBJ2-7; 10 nucleotides match TRBD2. CDR1 is SGHTA and CDR2 is FQGNSA in the germline V gene. CDR3 length equals 14 residues. The junction had 7 bases not matched to a gene; V was cut back by 4 bases and J by 7 bases. The CDR3 spells CASSSSSGGGEQYF. The CDR3 DNA reads TGTGCCAGCAGCTCCTCTAGCGGGGGAGGTGAGCAGTACTTC.

The V call is TRBV6-2 or TRBV6-3, the J call TRBJ1-4; D uncertain. Deletions cut 8 bases from V and 6 bases from J, with 4 bases between. The germline V gene has CDR1 MNHEY and CDR2 SVGEGT. The CDR3 consists of 10 residues. This CDR3 is CASGDEKLFF. In nucleotides, the CDR3 is TGTGCCAGCGGGGATGAAAAACTGTTTTTT.

In its sample, this clonotype was seen a few times. The chain is built from TRBV29-1 and TRBJ2-5, with D possibly matching TRBD2 (7 bases). This CDR3 is built from 13 residues. Per germline, CDR1 SQVTM and CDR2 ANQGSEA. Trimming stripped 7 bases from V and 5 bases from J, with 17 bases between. The chain's CDR3 is CSALGGGRETQYF. The CDR3, as DNA: TGCAGCGCCCTAGGGGGAGGGCGGGAGACCCAGTACTTC.

Remarks on this clonotype: This may be a read error, as it is one base from a much larger clone. V is TRBV29-1 and J is TRBJ1-1; D call uncertain. The CDR3 is 11 residues long. The V gene's germline CDR1 is SQVTM and CDR2 ANQGSEA. The V and J ends lost 4 bases and 3 bases respectively, with 6 bases between them. CDR3 DNA: TGCAGCGTTGCTAGAGACACTGAAGCTTTCTTT. Translated, it gives CSVARDTEAFF.

Points on this clonotype: A junction end diverges from the germline sequence, so it may reflect a read error. V is TRBV20-1 and J is TRBJ2-5; D ambiguous. Looked up from germline, CDR1 is DFQATT and CDR2 is SNEGSKA (reference sequence). The CDR3 loop spans 12 amino acids. The CDR3 reads CNALPSQETQYF. DNA of the CDR3: TGCAATGCTCTCCCCAGTCAAGAGACCCAGTACTTC.

This clonotype has at least ten counts. The chain employs TRBV28 and TRBJ2-5; maybe TRBD1 (5 bases). This CDR3 is 15 amino acids long. CDR1 MDHEN and CDR2 SYDVKM come from the germline V gene. The ends were cut back, 2 bases at V and 3 bases at J, with 13 bases in the middle. The CDR3 is CASSLQRKDKETQYF. In DNA, the CDR3 is TGTGCCAGCAGTTTACAGAGGAAGGACAAAGAGACCCAGTACTTC.

The gene calls are TRBV20-1 and TRBJ2-1, with 8 bases that match TRBD2. The V gene end was trimmed by 6 bases and the J gene end by 9 bases; junction bases not matched to a gene: 13. The CDR3 contains 14 residues. Germline V gene data show CDR1 as DFQATT and CDR2 as SNEGSKA (reference sequence). The CDR3 spells CSALAGTRAIEQFF. The CDR3 bases are TGCAGTGCCTTAGCGGGAACCCGGGCAATTGAGCAGTTCTTC.

This clonotype has a count of ten or more. The rearrangement links TRBV6-2 or TRBV6-3 to TRBJ2-5; D not resolved. CDR1 is MNHEY, CDR2 SVGEGT, per germline. This CDR3 has 13 amino acids. V lost 6 bases and J 2 bases, leaving 10 bases between the germline ends. As DNA, the CDR3 is TGTGCCAGCAGCCGAAGACTGCAAGAGACCCAGTACTTC. This codes for CASSRRLQETQYF.

In its sample, this clonotype was seen a few times. This chain connects TRBV19 to TRBJ1-1; D remains unclear. The germline gives CDR1 LNHDA, CDR2 SQIVND (reference sequence). V was shortened by 4 bases and J by 5 bases, with 17 bases between the two germline ends. The CDR3 has 15 amino acids. This CDR3 reads CASSTGLPRRTEAFF. In DNA, the CDR3 is TGTGCCAGTAGTACCGGACTTCCCAGGAGGACTGAAGCTTTCTTT.

The V call is TRBV6-5, the J call TRBJ2-1; TRBD1 aligns across 10 bases. This CDR3 region has 15 residues. Germline trimming cut 6 bases from V and 7 bases from J; bases unmatched to any gene: 9. Germline CDR1 and CDR2: MNHEY and SVGAGI. The DNA of the CDR3 is TGTGCCAGCAGCTACAGGACAGGGGGTAATAATGAGCAGTTCTTC. Translation gives CASSYRTGGNNEQFF.

In the case of this clonotype: Just one base apart from a much larger clone, this may be a read error. The genes are TRBV11-2 and TRBJ1-2, with no clear D. Germline CDR1 and CDR2: SGHAT and FQNNGV. The CDR3 length is 14 residues. The DNA for the CDR3 is TGTGTCAGCAGCCCCCTCAGAGAGGCGGAAGGCTACACCTTC. It encodes CVSSPLREAEGYTF.

This clonotype was picked up many times. This sequence joins TRBV7-9 and TRBJ1-2; perhaps TRBD1 as D (5 bases). The CDR3 spans 15 residues. Germline values: CDR1 SEHNR, CDR2 FQNEAQ (reference sequence). Trimming removed 5 bases from V and 0 bases from J, with 13 bases in between. The chain's CDR3 is CASSPLDTTNYGYTF. DNA for the CDR3: TGTGCCAGCAGCCCGCTGGACACGACTAACTATGGCTACACCTTC. The complete variable domain, with remaining parts taken from reference TRBV7-9 and TRBJ1-2, reads DTGVSQNPRHKITKRGQNVTFRCDPISEHNRLYWYRQTLGQGPEFLTYFQNEAQLEKSRLLSDRFSAERPKGSFSTLEIQRTEQGDSAMYLCASSPLDTTNYGYTFGSGTRLTVV.

The genes are TRBV29-1 and TRBJ2-7; 7 bases match TRBD1. Germline V gives CDR1 SQVTM, CDR2 ANQGSEA. V was clipped by 6 bases and J by 2 bases; unmatched bases: 4. The CDR3 covers 12 residues. Here the CDR3 reads CSVTGAPYEQYF. The CDR3 DNA reads TGCAGCGTCACAGGGGCACCCTACGAGCAGTACTTC.

A few counts support this clonotype. This sequence joins TRBV27 and TRBJ1-3, with D possibly being TRBD1 (5 bases). The length of the CDR3 is 14 residues. The germline CDR1 and CDR2 sequences are MNHEY and SMNVEV (reference sequence). V was cut by 7 bases and J by 4 bases, with 14 bases left in between. CDR3 in amino acids: CASIGKGLGNTIYF. The CDR3, as DNA: TGTGCCAGCATTGGAAAGGGGCTGGGAAACACCATATATTTT.

Notes on this clonotype: This may stem from a read error, because a much larger clone lies one nucleotide away. The DNA for the CDR3 is TGTACCAGCAGTCCCAGGGAGAACACCGGGGAGCTGTTTTTT. It codes for CTSSPRENTGELFF. The chain couples TRBV28 to TRBJ2-2; D possibly corresponds to TRBD1 (5 bases). CDR1 and CDR2 (germline): MDHEN, SYDVKM. The CDR3 loop spans 14 amino acids.

The chain has TRBV5-1 and TRBJ1-1; D is possibly TRBD1 (5 bases). CDR1 and CDR2 (germline): SGHRS, YFSETQ. V gave up 2 bases and J gave up 1 base, with 15 bases separating them. The CDR3 length is 16 residues. CDR3 bases: TGCGCCAGCAGCTTTCGAACGGGGCTCCCGAACACTGAAGCTTTCTTT. Translated: CASSFRTGLPNTEAFF.

The sample holds many counts of this clonotype. The chain joins TRBV6-2 or TRBV6-3 to TRBJ1-1; maybe TRBD1 (5 bases). V lost 4 bases and J 1 base, leaving 10 bases between the germline ends. This CDR3 is built from 14 residues. Germline CDR1 and CDR2: MNHEY and SVGEGT. The CDR3 nucleotides are TGTGCCAGCAGTTTAATGGGGGAGAACACTGAAGCTTTCTTT. It yields the protein CASSLMGENTEAFF.

The CDR3 bases are TGCAGTGCTAGACCGCGTGATCGCGAACTGTTTTTT. As protein: CSARPRDRELFF. The chain is built from TRBV20-1 and TRBJ1-4; D ambiguous. V gave up 2 bases and J gave up 12 bases, with 13 bases separating them. Looked up from germline, CDR1 is DFQATT and CDR2 is SNEGSKA (reference sequence). The CDR3 is made up of 12 amino acids.

About this clonotype: A much larger clone differs by one base, so this may be a read error. CDR3 residues: CAWRRDGLQETQYF. The DNA of the CDR3 is TGTGCCTGGAGGAGGGACGGACTCCAAGAGACCCAGTACTTC. The rearrangement uses TRBV30 and TRBJ2-5; D could derive from TRBD1 or TRBD2 (5 bases each). CDR3 length: 14 amino acids. Germline CDR1 GTSNPN, CDR2 SVGIG (reference sequence). V was shortened by 3 bases and J by 1 base, with 12 bases between the two germline ends.

The chain joins TRBV7-6 to TRBJ2-3; 12 bases match TRBD2. Per germline, CDR1 SGHVS and CDR2 FNYEAQ. The CDR3 has 16 residues. With V trimmed by 1 base and J by 5 bases, 4 bases remained unmatched. The CDR3, as DNA: TGTGCCAGCAGCTTAGAACTAGCGGGGGGTAAAGATACGCAGTATTTT. Its translation: CASSLELAGGKDTQYF.

About this clonotype: Since a much larger clone is just one base distant, this may be a read error. This rearrangement joins TRBV25-1 to TRBJ2-2; D remains ambiguous. CDR1 and CDR2 (germline): MGHDK, SYGVNS. The CDR3 has 13 amino acids. V gave up 2 bases and J gave up 1 base, with 2 bases separating them. The CDR3 sequence: CASSEKNTGELFF. The CDR3 coding sequence is TGTGCCAGCAGTGAAAAGAACACCGGGGAGCTGTTTTTT.